The rows below give T cell receptor beta chains drawn from one sample of a study of cytomegalovirus exposure and HLA in healthy donors. Profiling relied on immunoSEQ multiplex PCR, and the TCRdb table lists in-frame clones only, not all of them. The sample has some 120,000 clones; approximately 70% are singletons. Sequenced: PBMCs. These TCRs come from a woman aged 40-49 years in good health and CMV-seropositive. Each CDR3 is given with its conserved first and last residue. A D gene is named only where the DNA matches it firmly. For some rows the clone size is stated as once, few or many, or as a class when expanded; others skip it.

clone_size: -; d_call: TRBD2; j_call: TRBJ2-3; v_call: TRBV7-9; cdr3_aa: CASSLAGGSTDTQYF; cdr3_nt: TGTGCCAGCAGCTTAGCGGGAGGGAGCACAGATACGCAGTATTTT
clone_size: -; d_call: -; j_call: TRBJ1-5; v_call: TRBV15; cdr3_aa: CATSREGGSNQPQHF; cdr3_nt: TGTGCCACCAGCAGAGAGGGAGGGAGCAATCAGCCCCAGCATTTT
clone_size: -; d_call: -; j_call: TRBJ1-3; v_call: TRBV25-1; cdr3_aa: CASTQGSGNTIYF; cdr3_nt: TGTGCCAGTACACAGGGCTCTGGAAACACCATATATTTT
clone_size: few; d_call: -; j_call: TRBJ1-4; v_call: TRBV7-8; cdr3_aa: CASSRRGIQNEKLFF; cdr3_nt: TGTGCCAGCAGCCGACGCGGGATACAGAATGAAAAACTGTTTTTT
clone_size: -; d_call: -; j_call: TRBJ1-4; v_call: TRBV5-1; cdr3_aa: CASSLDLSEKLFF; cdr3_nt: TGCGCCAGCAGCTTGGACTTGTCCGAAAAACTGTTTTTT
clone_size: -; d_call: TRBD1; j_call: TRBJ2-5; v_call: TRBV5-1; cdr3_aa: CASSLVGQGGREETQYF; cdr3_nt: TGCGCCAGCAGCTTAGTGGGACAGGGGGGGAGAGAAGAGACCCAGTACTTC
clone_size: -; d_call: -; j_call: TRBJ1-1; v_call: TRBV30; cdr3_aa: CAWSVTRPNTEAFF; cdr3_nt: TGTGCCTGGAGTGTAACCAGGCCCAACACTGAAGCTTTCTTT
clone_size: -; d_call: -; j_call: TRBJ2-7; v_call: TRBV2; cdr3_aa: CASSEGEEQYF; cdr3_nt: TGTGCCAGCAGTGAAGGGGAGGAGCAGTACTTC
clone_size: -; d_call: -; j_call: TRBJ1-1; v_call: TRBV6-1; cdr3_aa: CASHVGGFTEAFF; cdr3_nt: TGTGCCAGCCATGTAGGCGGTTTCACTGAAGCTTTCTTT
clone_size: -; d_call: TRBD1; j_call: TRBJ1-4; v_call: TRBV18; cdr3_aa: CASSPRTGQNEKLFF; cdr3_nt: TGTGCCAGCTCACCACGGACAGGTCAAAATGAAAAACTGTTTTTT
clone_size: -; d_call: -; j_call: TRBJ1-2; v_call: TRBV28; cdr3_aa: CASSKWSNYGYTF; cdr3_nt: TGTGCCAGCAGTAAATGGAGTAACTATGGCTACACCTTC
clone_size: few; d_call: -; j_call: TRBJ1-1; v_call: TRBV5-1; cdr3_aa: CASSLTVSTEAFF; cdr3_nt: TGCGCCAGCAGCCTGACAGTGAGCACTGAAGCTTTCTTT
clone_size: few; d_call: -; j_call: TRBJ1-2; v_call: TRBV19; cdr3_aa: CASSIDHAGGGYTF; cdr3_nt: TGTGCCAGTAGTATAGATCATGCAGGAGGTGGCTACACCTTC
clone_size: few; d_call: TRBD1; j_call: TRBJ1-2; v_call: TRBV19; cdr3_aa: CASSDRGINGYTF; cdr3_nt: TGTGCCAGTAGCGACAGGGGGATAAATGGCTACACCTTC
clone_size: -; d_call: -; j_call: TRBJ1-4; v_call: TRBV25-1; cdr3_aa: CASSEYWGGSNEKLFF; cdr3_nt: TGTGCCAGCAGTGAATACTGGGGGGGGAGTAATGAAAAACTGTTTTTT
clone_size: -; d_call: TRBD1; j_call: TRBJ1-2; v_call: TRBV25-1; cdr3_aa: CASSERGQDLEKYGYTF; cdr3_nt: TGTGCCAGCAGTGAAAGGGGACAGGACCTGGAGAAGTATGGCTACACCTTC
clone_size: -; d_call: -; j_call: TRBJ2-5; v_call: TRBV19; cdr3_aa: CASSNLLPPGETQYF; cdr3_nt: TGTGCCAGTTCCAACCTCTTACCCCCCGGGGAGACCCAGTACTTC
clone_size: -; d_call: TRBD2; j_call: TRBJ2-7; v_call: TRBV7-2; cdr3_aa: CASSSSGRDYEQYF; cdr3_nt: TGTGCCAGCAGCTCGAGCGGGAGGGATTACGAGCAGTACTTC
clone_size: -; d_call: TRBD1; j_call: TRBJ2-7; v_call: TRBV5-1; cdr3_aa: CASSLGDRGRIEQYF; cdr3_nt: TGCGCCAGCAGCTTGGGGGACAGGGGGCGGATAGAGCAGTACTTC
clone_size: -; d_call: -; j_call: TRBJ2-5; v_call: TRBV6-5; cdr3_aa: CASTIHYLGQETQYF; cdr3_nt: TGTGCCAGCACCATCCACTATTTGGGCCAAGAGACCCAGTACTTC
clone_size: -; d_call: TRBD2; j_call: TRBJ2-1; v_call: TRBV2; cdr3_aa: CARKSLGLGSSYNEQFF; cdr3_nt: TGTGCCAGAAAAAGTCTAGGACTAGGAAGCTCCTACAATGAGCAGTTCTTC
clone_size: -; d_call: TRBD2; j_call: TRBJ2-2; v_call: TRBV4-1; cdr3_aa: CASSPGLAGITGELFF; cdr3_nt: TGCGCCAGCAGCCCTGGACTAGCGGGGATCACCGGGGAGCTGTTTTTT
clone_size: -; d_call: -; j_call: TRBJ2-1; v_call: TRBV2; cdr3_aa: CASSAGRLNEQFF; cdr3_nt: TGTGCCAGCAGTGCGGGGAGACTCAATGAGCAGTTCTTC
clone_size: -; d_call: TRBD2; j_call: TRBJ2-1; v_call: TRBV2; cdr3_aa: CASSRLAGGPSSYNEQFF; cdr3_nt: TGTGCCAGCAGTCGACTAGCGGGAGGCCCCAGCTCCTACAATGAGCAGTTCTTC
clone_size: few; d_call: -; j_call: TRBJ1-1; v_call: TRBV6-5; cdr3_aa: CASSYSRQRGNTEAFF; cdr3_nt: TGTGCCAGCAGTTACTCCCGCCAACGAGGGAACACTGAAGCTTTCTTT
clone_size: once; d_call: -; j_call: TRBJ2-1; v_call: TRBV9; cdr3_aa: CASSVGPSRSEQFF; cdr3_nt: TGTGCCAGCAGCGTAGGGCCTAGCCGGAGTGAGCAGTTCTTC
clone_size: -; d_call: TRBD1; j_call: TRBJ2-1; v_call: TRBV29-1; cdr3_aa: CSARPGQNNERFF; cdr3_nt: TGCAGCGCTCGACCGGGACAGAACAATGAGCGGTTCTTC
clone_size: few; d_call: -; j_call: TRBJ1-1; v_call: TRBV5-1; cdr3_aa: CASTYELNTEAFF; cdr3_nt: TGCGCCAGCACCTACGAATTGAACACTGAAGCTTTCTTT
clone_size: -; d_call: -; j_call: TRBJ2-2; v_call: TRBV29-1; cdr3_aa: CSVDGGGPYTGELFF; cdr3_nt: TGCAGCGTTGATGGAGGGGGCCCCTACACCGGGGAGCTGTTTTTT
clone_size: -; d_call: -; j_call: TRBJ2-5; v_call: TRBV6-1; cdr3_aa: CASSRGLETQYF; cdr3_nt: TGTGCCAGCTCCCGAGGCTTGGAGACCCAGTACTTC
clone_size: few; d_call: -; j_call: TRBJ2-6; v_call: TRBV7-9; cdr3_aa: CASSARAGANVLTF; cdr3_nt: TGTGCCAGCAGCGCACGGGCTGGGGCCAACGTCCTGACTTTC
clone_size: -; d_call: -; j_call: TRBJ1-5; v_call: TRBV28; cdr3_aa: CASSLLGHYYSNQPQHF; cdr3_nt: TGTGCCAGCAGTTTATTAGGACACTATTATAGCAATCAGCCCCAGCATTTT
clone_size: -; d_call: -; j_call: TRBJ1-1; v_call: TRBV2; cdr3_aa: CASSEAPGVTEAFF; cdr3_nt: TGTGCCAGCAGTGAAGCGCCGGGGGTCACTGAAGCTTTCTTT
clone_size: -; d_call: -; j_call: TRBJ2-1; v_call: TRBV29-1; cdr3_aa: CSVGGRGGSKQFF; cdr3_nt: TGCAGCGTTGGCGGACGGGGTGGGAGTAAGCAGTTCTTC
clone_size: -; d_call: TRBD2; j_call: TRBJ2-3; v_call: TRBV2; cdr3_aa: CASSQLAGVADTQYF; cdr3_nt: TGTGCCAGCAGCCAACTAGCGGGAGTGGCAGATACGCAGTATTTT
clone_size: few; d_call: -; j_call: TRBJ2-5; v_call: TRBV7-9; cdr3_aa: CASSLADFQETQYF; cdr3_nt: TGTGCCAGCAGCTTAGCTGACTTTCAAGAGACCCAGTACTTC
clone_size: -; d_call: -; j_call: TRBJ2-7; v_call: TRBV20-1; cdr3_aa: CSAPSPGEQYF; cdr3_nt: TGCAGTGCCCCGTCCCCGGGCGAGCAGTACTTC
clone_size: once; d_call: -; j_call: TRBJ2-5; v_call: TRBV5-5; cdr3_aa: CASSPPDGKRGTQYF; cdr3_nt: TGTGCCAGCAGCCCCCCGGACGGGAAAAGAGGGACCCAGTACTTC
clone_size: few; d_call: -; j_call: TRBJ2-7; v_call: TRBV7-9; cdr3_aa: CASSLGAGVSYEQYF; cdr3_nt: TGTGCCAGCAGCCTAGGGGCAGGGGTCTCCTACGAGCAGTACTTC
clone_size: -; d_call: TRBD1; j_call: TRBJ1-1; v_call: TRBV27; cdr3_aa: CASKHGTGHSIIRNTEAFF; cdr3_nt: TGTGCCAGCAAGCACGGGACAGGACACTCAATAATCCGGAACACTGAAGCTTTCTTT
clone_size: few; d_call: -; j_call: TRBJ2-3; v_call: TRBV5-1; cdr3_aa: CASSLDISSTDTQYF; cdr3_nt: TGCGCCAGCAGCTTGGATATCTCCAGCACAGATACGCAGTATTTT
clone_size: once; d_call: -; j_call: TRBJ1-2; v_call: TRBV18; cdr3_aa: CASSPLRQSDDGYTF; cdr3_nt: TGTGCCAGCTCACCACTCAGACAGTCCGATGATGGCTACACCTTC
clone_size: -; d_call: -; j_call: TRBJ1-1; v_call: TRBV6-5; cdr3_aa: CASSYSMNTEAFF; cdr3_nt: TGTGCCAGCAGTTACTCTATGAACACTGAAGCTTTCTTT
clone_size: -; d_call: TRBD2; j_call: TRBJ2-1; v_call: TRBV4-3; cdr3_aa: CASSLTGLAALRNEQFF; cdr3_nt: TGCGCCAGCAGCCTAACCGGGCTAGCGGCTCTGAGAAATGAGCAGTTCTTC
clone_size: once; d_call: -; j_call: TRBJ2-7; v_call: TRBV29-1; cdr3_aa: CSVETTRGVYEQYF; cdr3_nt: TGCAGCGTTGAAACGACTAGGGGAGTCTACGAGCAGTACTTC